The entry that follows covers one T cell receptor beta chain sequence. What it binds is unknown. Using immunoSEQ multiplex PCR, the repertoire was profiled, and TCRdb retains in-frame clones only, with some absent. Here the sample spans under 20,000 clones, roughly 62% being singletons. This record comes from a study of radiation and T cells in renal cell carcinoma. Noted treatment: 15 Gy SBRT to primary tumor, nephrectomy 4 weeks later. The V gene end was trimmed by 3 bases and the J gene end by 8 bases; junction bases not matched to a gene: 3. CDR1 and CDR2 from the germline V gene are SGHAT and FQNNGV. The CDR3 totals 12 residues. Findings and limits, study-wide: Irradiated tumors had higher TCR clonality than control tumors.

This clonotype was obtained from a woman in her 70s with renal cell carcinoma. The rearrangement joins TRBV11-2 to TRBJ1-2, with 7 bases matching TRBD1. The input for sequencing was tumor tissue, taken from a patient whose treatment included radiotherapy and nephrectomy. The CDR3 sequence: CASSLFRGGYTF. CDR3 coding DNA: TGTGCCAGCAGCTTGTTCAGGGGGGGCTACACCTTC. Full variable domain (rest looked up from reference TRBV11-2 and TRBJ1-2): EAGVAQSPRYKIIEKRQSVAFWCNPISGHATLYWYQQILGQGPKLLIQFQNNGVVDDSQLPKDRFSAERLKGVDSTLKIQPAKLEDSAVYLCASSLFRGGYTFGSGTRLTVV.